The 3 T cell receptor beta chains presented below share a single source sample, sequenced in a study of blood T cells in healthy people across ages. For the second PCR, which ran for about 7 to 11 cycles, a sample-barcoded 5' primer and a J-beta primer mix were used. One entry per CDR3 protein results from TCRdb running MiXCR on the 5' RACE reads. The sample has some 890,000 distinct CDR3 sequences, approximately 32% seen once. In addition, the sample was reused for a study of T cells of mothers and their children.

The sequencing input was blood. Every receptor here comes from a woman aged 40 to 50 in good health.

The chain's CDR3 is CASGPGLTYEQYF. As DNA, the CDR3 is TGTGCCAGCGGGCCAGGGCTTACCTACGAGCAGTACTTC. V and J are TRBV19 and TRBJ2-7; TRBD1 is a possible D gene (5 bases). The CDR3 contains 13 residues. The V gene's germline CDR1 is LNHDA and CDR2 SQIVND (reference sequence). V gave up 9 bases and J gave up 2 bases, with 14 bases separating them.

The V call is TRBV6-2 or TRBV6-3, the J call TRBJ2-1; D unresolved. The end of the DNA is better explained by TRBJ2-7, so the J call may be wrong. The CDR3 sequence is 16 residues long. In germline, CDR1 is MNHEY, CDR2 SVGEGT. The CDR3: CASQMWNLGSYNEQYF. The CDR3 DNA reads TGTGCCAGCCAGATGTGGAACTTGGGCTCCTACAATGAGCAGTACTTC.

The sample holds many counts of this clonotype. V and J are TRBV28 and TRBJ2-1; D remains ambiguous. The length of the CDR3 is 12 residues. V lost 7 bases and J lost 7, with 11 bases in between. Per germline, CDR1 MDHEN and CDR2 SYDVKM. CDR3 bases: TGTGCCAGCAATGCCGCTACAAATGAGCAGTTCTTC. It yields the protein CASNAATNEQFF.